The next 18 T cell receptor beta chains were all read from a single sample in a study of blood T cell repertoires in COVID-19 (TCRdb year 2020). Library preparation employed the immunoSEQ multiplex PCR assay. The immuneACCESS repertoire file appears here via TCRdb, limited to in-frame rearrangements. These files lack a portion of the clones; in checked studies, under half of the deficit traces to unresolved V genes, and the cause of the others is not known. Present in this sample are approximately 160,000 clones, 70% to 90% of which were seen just once. The top ten constitute around 1.2% of the sample. The sample consisted of peripheral blood. The receptor source for this set is a man between 60 and 75 years old who had recovered from COVID-19.

Worth noting for this clone: Within the sample, other DNA sequences also encode this same CDR3. J is TRBJ2-2 and V is TRBV7-6, with 7 bases that match TRBD1. Germline CDR1 is SGHVS and CDR2 is FNYEAQ. This CDR3 is 14 amino acids long. V lost 5 bases to trimming and J lost 5 bases; unmatched junction nucleotides: 5. The CDR3: CASSPGGGTGELFF. The CDR3, as DNA: TGTGCCAGCAGCCCAGGGGGTGGGACCGGGGAGCTGTTTTTT.

This chain's CDR3 is CASSSQDGGSYGYTF. The CDR3 nucleotides read TGTGCCAGCAGCTCCCAGGATGGGGGGTCCTATGGCTACACCTTC. The chain combines TRBV6-6 with TRBJ1-2; the D gene is possibly TRBD1 (5 bases). The germline gives CDR1 MNHNY, CDR2 SVGAGI (reference sequence). The V end was cut by 6 bases, the J end by 4 bases, with 18 bases between. The CDR3 covers 15 residues.

This clone was found once. J is TRBJ1-2 and V is TRBV5-8; TRBD1 aligns across 7 bases. With 6 bases clipped from V and 8 bases from J, the junction kept 13 bases outside the gene matches. This CDR3 comprises 14 residues. Germline CDR1 and CDR2: SGHTS and YDEGEE. CDR3 in amino acids: CASTTLRGTVGYTF. DNA of the CDR3: TGTGCCAGCACCACTCTCAGGGGGACTGTAGGCTACACCTTC.

The chain carries TRBV7-2 and TRBJ1-2; D is perhaps TRBD1 (5 bases). The CDR3 has 15 amino acids. Germline CDR1 and CDR2: SGHTA and FQGNSA. V was trimmed by 7 bases and J by 1 base, leaving 16 bases between them. The CDR3 coding sequence is TGTGCCAGCACCCTTGACAGAGAAAATAACTATGGCTACACCTTC. Its protein product is CASTLDRENNYGYTF.

The chain has TRBV10-3 and TRBJ1-5, with D possibly matching TRBD1 (6 bases). Germline values: CDR1 ENHRY, CDR2 SYGVKD. Trimming removed 5 bases at V and 8 bases at J, with 16 bases between. The CDR3 runs 14 residues. CDR3 sequence: CAISKGDGPKPQHF. Here the CDR3 DNA reads TGTGCCATCAGTAAGGGGGACGGCCCCAAGCCCCAGCATTTT.

The genes are TRBV2 and TRBJ1-1; TRBD1 agrees at 9 bases. This CDR3 has 14 residues. Per the germline V gene, CDR1 is SNHLY and CDR2 is FYNNEI. Trimming cost V 5 bases and J 7 bases; bases outside gene matches: 8. CDR3 nucleotides: TGTGCCAGCAGTTTACAGGGGGCGTCCGTTGAAGCTTTCTTT. Its translation: CASSLQGASVEAFF.

V and J are TRBV15 and TRBJ1-5; D remains ambiguous. CDR1 is LNHNV and CDR2 is YYDKDF in the germline V gene (reference sequence). The CDR3 runs to 13 residues. Trimming took off 10 bases at V and 0 bases at J, with 10 bases between the two ends. The CDR3 coding sequence is TGTGCCAGCGCCGGGGATAGCAATCAGCCCCAGCATTTT. Translation gives CASAGDSNQPQHF. Combining the CDR3 with reference TRBV15 and TRBJ1-5 gives the whole variable domain DAMVIQNPRYQVTQFGKPVTLSCSQTLNHNVMYWYQQKSSQAPKLLFHYYDKDFNNEADTPDNFQSRRPNTSFCFLDIRSPGLGDTAMYLCASAGDSNQPQHFGDGTRLSIL.

The chain has TRBV18 and TRBJ2-5; D gene uncertain. This CDR3 comprises 13 residues. V lost 4 bases to trimming and J lost 1 base, with 7 bases between them. Germline V CDR1 and CDR2: KGHSH, LQKENI. The CDR3 region has the DNA TGTGCCAGCTCACAGACACTCCAAGAGACCCAGTACTTC. Encoded protein: CASSQTLQETQYF.

The chain is built from TRBV7-2 and TRBJ1-6; tentative D call: TRBD1 (5 bases). Trimming cost V 5 bases and J 5 bases, with 16 bases left between them. From germline, CDR1 is SGHTA and CDR2 FQGNSA. The CDR3 loop spans 16 amino acids. The CDR3 sequence is CASSPDGGGHNSPLHF. CDR3 DNA sequence: TGTGCCAGCAGCCCCGATGGGGGGGGTCATAATTCACCCCTCCACTTT.

The chain has TRBV2 and TRBJ2-2, with D possibly matching TRBD2 (6 bases). This CDR3 region has 16 residues. Trimming shortened V by 5 bases and J by 3 bases, and 16 bases separated the two germline ends. CDR1 SNHLY and CDR2 FYNNEI come from the germline V gene. The DNA for the CDR3 is TGTGCCAGCAGTCCAAATATTTTAGCGGACACCGGGGAGCTGTTTTTT. Translation gives CASSPNILADTGELFF.

The chain is built from TRBV30 and TRBJ1-2; maybe TRBD1 (5 bases). Trimming removed 5 bases from V and 1 base from J, with 8 bases in between. This CDR3 region has 12 residues. CDR1 GTSNPN and CDR2 SVGIG come from the germline V gene (reference sequence). CDR3 in amino acids: CAWQGGNYGYTF. DNA of the CDR3: TGTGCCTGGCAGGGAGGTAACTATGGCTACACCTTC.

The genes are TRBV7-2 and TRBJ1-6; 10 positions match TRBD1. Germline V gives CDR1 SGHTA, CDR2 FQGNSA. V shed 1 base and J 11 bases; nucleotides not matched to a gene: 11. CDR3 length: 17 amino acids. CDR3 DNA: TGTGCCAGCAGCTTAGGGGGACCGGGACAGGGGAATACACCCCTCCACTTT. Its translation is CASSLGGPGQGNTPLHF.

V and J are TRBV29-1 and TRBJ2-7, with D possibly TRBD1 on 6 matching bases. Germline CDR1 reads SQVTM; CDR2 reads ANQGSEA. The CDR3 is made up of 11 amino acids. V dropped 4 bases and J dropped 4 bases, with 8 bases sitting between them. The CDR3, as DNA: TGCAGCGTTGGAGGGGGTTACGAGCAGTACTTC. Its translation: CSVGGGYEQYF.

V and J are TRBV6-5 and TRBJ2-7; D ambiguous. The germline V gene encodes CDR1 MNHEY and CDR2 SVGAGI. The germline V and J ends were trimmed by 5 bases and 6 bases, with 14 bases remaining between them. CDR3 length: 13 residues. CDR3 sequence: CASSPRLGTEQYF. The CDR3 DNA reads as TGTGCCAGCAGTCCCCGTCTAGGTACCGAGCAGTACTTC.

A few counts support this clone. The chain carries TRBV19 and TRBJ1-5; a weak D match, TRBD1 (5 bases). This CDR3 is built from 16 residues. The V end lost 5 bases, the J end lost 5 bases, and 19 bases lay between the germline ends. Germline V gene data show CDR1 as LNHDA and CDR2 as SQIVND (reference sequence). In nucleotides, the CDR3 is TGTGCCAGTAGTCTGGGCCCGGGGGTACCGTATCAGCCCCAGCATTTT. This sequence encodes CASSLGPGVPYQPQHF.

The V gene is TRBV11-1, the J gene TRBJ1-6; 9 nucleotides match TRBD1. The junction had 3 bases not matched to a gene; V was cut back by 2 bases and J by 7 bases. The CDR3 runs to 15 residues. Germline V gene sequence: CDR1 SGHAT, CDR2 FQDESV (reference sequence). The CDR3 protein is CASSLNGQGNSPLHF. DNA for the CDR3: TGTGCCAGCAGCTTAAACGGACAGGGGAATTCACCCCTCCACTTT.

The gene calls are TRBV27 and TRBJ1-2; a possible D gene is TRBD1 (6 bases). The V end was cut by 2 bases, the J end by 6 bases, with 10 bases between. Germline CDR1 and CDR2: MNHEY and SMNVEV (reference sequence). The CDR3 length is 13 residues. The CDR3 sequence is CASSLMGADGYTF. The CDR3, as DNA: TGTGCCAGCAGTTTAATGGGGGCTGATGGCTACACCTTC.

The gene calls are TRBV7-2 and TRBJ1-5; D gene ambiguous. The CDR3 sequence is 16 residues long. Trimming removed 5 bases from V and 7 bases from J, with 21 bases in between. Looked up from germline, CDR1 is SGHTA and CDR2 is FQGNSA. The CDR3 reads CASSPHGPSQWQPQHF. CDR3 bases: TGTGCCAGCAGCCCCCATGGGCCGTCCCAGTGGCAGCCCCAGCATTTT.